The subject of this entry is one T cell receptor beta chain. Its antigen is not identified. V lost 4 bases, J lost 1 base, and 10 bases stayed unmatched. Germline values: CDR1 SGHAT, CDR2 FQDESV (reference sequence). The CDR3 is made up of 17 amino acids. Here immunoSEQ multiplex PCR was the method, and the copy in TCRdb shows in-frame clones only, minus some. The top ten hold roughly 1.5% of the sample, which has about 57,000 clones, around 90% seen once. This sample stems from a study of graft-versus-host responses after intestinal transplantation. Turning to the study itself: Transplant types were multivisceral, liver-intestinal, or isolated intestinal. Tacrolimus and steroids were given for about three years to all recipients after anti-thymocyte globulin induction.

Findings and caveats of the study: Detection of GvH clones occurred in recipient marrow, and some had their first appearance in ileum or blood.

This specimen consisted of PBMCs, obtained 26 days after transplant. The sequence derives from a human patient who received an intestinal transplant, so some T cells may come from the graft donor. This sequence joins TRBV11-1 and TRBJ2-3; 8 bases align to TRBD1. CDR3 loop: CASSSFPTGEGTDTQYF. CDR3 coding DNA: TGTGCCAGCAGCTCCTTCCCGACAGGGGAGGGCACAGATACGCAGTATTTT.